This is a list of T cell receptor beta chains from one sample in a study of T-cell memory formation after mild COVID-19. TCRdb redid the calling of the 5' RACE reads with MiXCR, one entry per CDR3 protein. Of hundreds of thousands of distinct CDR3 sequences listed, 15% to 20% were seen once; the top ten hold 20% to 25%. Sequences were obtained from PBMCs or a T cell subset sorted from them (not recorded which). These TCRs come from a man aged 18 to 30 who had mild COVID-19 (a few samples of this study predate the infection). Cell type and time point are not known. The CDR3 runs from the conserved cysteine through the conserved F or W. The order of the fields is V gene, J gene, D gene, clone size, CDR3 protein, CDR3 DNA. The D gene is left open where the match is weak. Some rows have no size entry. The others give once, few or many, or a class for an expanded clone.

TRBV5-6,TRBJ2-4,TRBD1,.,CASSLGETGGIQYF,TGTGCCAGCAGCTTGGGGGAGACAGGGGGCATTCAGTACTTC
TRBV5-1,TRBJ1-2,.,few,CASSWDGPNYGYTF,TGCGCCAGCAGCTGGGACGGACCTAACTATGGCTACACCTTC
TRBV6-5,TRBJ2-2,.,many,CASSLKETGELFF,TGTGCCAGCAGCTTGAAGGAAACCGGGGAGCTGTTTTTT
TRBV7-2,TRBJ1-3,.,few,CASSLVGTSGNTIYF,TGTGCCAGCAGCTTAGTGGGGACCTCTGGAAACACCATATATTTT
TRBV18,TRBJ1-5,.,.,CASSPPGERRQPQHF,TGTGCCAGCTCACCACCGGGGGAGAGACGTCAGCCCCAGCATTTT
TRBV6-6,TRBJ2-1,.,few,CASSYVTGSEQFF,TGTGCCAGCAGTTACGTGACCGGGAGTGAGCAGTTCTTC
TRBV6-5,TRBJ2-4,.,few,CASSPQGGGKVKNIQYF,TGTGCCAGCAGCCCTCAGGGGGGCGGGAAAGTCAAAAACATTCAGTACTTC
TRBV7-9,TRBJ1-2,.,many,CASSRGETAYGYTF,TGTGCCAGCAGCCGAGGCGAGACAGCATATGGCTACACCTTC
TRBV5-1,TRBJ2-1,.,.,CACRVGLGDNEQFF,TGCGCCTGTCGGGTAGGGCTCGGTGACAATGAGCAGTTCTTC
TRBV14,TRBJ1-1,.,.,CASSRRPTSEAFF,TGTGCCAGCAGCCGGCGACCAACTAGTGAAGCTTTCTTT
TRBV19,TRBJ1-1,TRBD1,few,CASTPDRGRGNTEAFF,TGTGCCAGTACTCCAGACAGGGGGCGAGGGAACACTGAAGCTTTCTTT
TRBV12-3/TRBV12-4,TRBJ1-1,TRBD1,few,CASSFRTVLTGTLKNTEAFF,TGTGCCAGCAGTTTTCGGACGGTCCTGACAGGGACCTTGAAGAACACTGAAGCTTTCTTT
TRBV18,TRBJ1-3,.,.,CASSTGRGDSGSGNTIYF,TGTGCCAGCTCAACGGGTCGGGGAGACTCCGGCTCTGGAAACACCATATATTTT
TRBV6-6,TRBJ2-4,TRBD1,.,CDSRNDNRGNIQYF,TGTGACAGCAGGAATGATAACAGGGGAAACATTCAGTACTTC
TRBV25-1,TRBJ1-2,.,.,CASSVGHKVGYTF,TGTGCCAGCAGTGTGGGACACAAAGTTGGCTACACCTTC
TRBV12-3/TRBV12-4,TRBJ1-1,TRBD1,few,CASKKTGLGYTEAFF,TGTGCCAGCAAAAAGACAGGGCTAGGCTACACTGAAGCTTTCTTT
TRBV28,TRBJ1-1,.,many,CASGARPTEAFF,TGTGCCAGCGGGGCAAGGCCCACTGAAGCTTTCTTT